A single sample is the source of the 10 T cell receptor beta chains below, sequenced in a study of response to subunit inactivated influenza vaccine. TCRdb reanalysed the RT-PCR reads using MiXCR and keeps one entry per CDR3 protein. The repertoire consists of 530,000 or so distinct CDR3 sequences, with around 25% occurring once and the leading ten covering about 1.9%. The material sequenced was CD4+ T cells sorted from PBMCs, taken 5 days after vaccination. Receptors originate from a man aged 50-60 years who received an inactivated influenza vaccine.

The sample holds a few counts of this clonotype. This chain links TRBV5-6 with TRBJ1-1; D remains unclear. The CDR3 is 14 amino acids. Germline assignment: CDR1 SGHDT and CDR2 YYEEEE. Trimming stripped 2 bases from V and 6 bases from J, with 14 bases between. The DNA for the CDR3 is TGTGCCAGCAGCTTAGTATTGGGAGTCGCTGAAGCTTTCTTT. It yields the protein CASSLVLGVAEAFF.

Many counts were recorded for this clonotype. The rearrangement joins TRBV5-1 to TRBJ1-5; D is uncertain. Trimming took 0 bases from V and 0 from J, leaving 10 bases between them. The CDR3 totals 16 residues. From germline, CDR1 is SGHRS and CDR2 YFSETQ. DNA for the CDR3: TGCGCCAGCAGCTTGGACGGAGGCTATAGCAATCAGCCCCAGCATTTT. Translating gives CASSLDGGYSNQPQHF.

V gene TRBV12-3 or TRBV12-4 combines with J gene TRBJ2-1; D remains unclear. V lost 6 bases and J lost 6, with 6 bases in between. CDR3 length: 11 residues. This chain's CDR3 is CASSHANEQFF. DNA for the CDR3: TGTGCCAGCAGCCACGCCAATGAGCAGTTCTTC.

The rearrangement joins TRBV7-4 to TRBJ2-2, with D possibly being TRBD1 (6 bases). This CDR3 region has 18 residues. Between the trimmed V and J ends, which lost 10 bases and 1 base, there was a span of 25 bases. The germline V gene has CDR1 SGHVT and CDR2 SQSDAQ. The CDR3, as DNA: TGTGCCATTCCTCGAGAGGGGGAGTCCTGTCAGAACACCGGGGAGCTGTTTTTT. This sequence encodes CAIPREGESCQNTGELFF.

The V gene is TRBV5-5, the J gene TRBJ2-7; 8 nucleotides match TRBD1. CDR1 SGHKS and CDR2 YYEKEE come from the germline V gene (reference sequence). V shed 3 bases and J 3 bases; nucleotides not matched to a gene: 8. There are 15 residues in the CDR3. CDR3 amino acids: CASSSRQGADYEQYF. The CDR3 coding sequence is TGTGCCAGCAGCTCGAGGCAGGGGGCAGACTACGAGCAGTACTTC.

In DNA form, the CDR3 reads TGTGCCAGTAGTATGTGGCGAGAGACCCAGTACTTC. Protein: CASSMWRETQYF. J is TRBJ2-5 and V is TRBV19; no definite D call. CDR1 and CDR2 (germline): LNHDA, SQIVND (reference sequence). This CDR3 is 12 amino acids long. Trimming removed 3 bases from V and 4 bases from J, with 6 bases in between. The full variable domain, rest sourced from reference TRBV19 and TRBJ2-5, is DGGITQSPKYLFRKEGQNVTLSCEQNLNHDAMYWYRQDPGQGLRLIYYSQIVNDFQKGDIAEGYSVSREKKESFPLTVTSAQKNPTAFYLCASSMWRETQYFGPGTRLLVL.

There are a few counts of this clonotype. The chain has TRBV7-2 and TRBJ1-1, with TRBD1 matching 7 bases. V lost 4 bases and J lost 1; bases outside the gene matches: 6. This CDR3 region has 15 residues. CDR1 SGHTA and CDR2 FQGNSA come from the germline V gene. This CDR3 reads CASSSPRQGNTEAFF. In DNA form, the CDR3 reads TGTGCCAGCAGCTCCCCCAGACAGGGGAACACTGAAGCTTTCTTT.

This sequence joins TRBV10-3 and TRBJ1-1; D perhaps matches TRBD1 (6 bases). The CDR3 is made up of 16 amino acids. The germline V gene has CDR1 ENHRY and CDR2 SYGVKD. V lost 6 bases and J lost 0, with 17 bases in between. The CDR3: CAIRKTLRGMNTEAFF. The CDR3 DNA reads TGTGCCATCAGGAAAACCCTCAGGGGAATGAACACTGAAGCTTTCTTT.

The chain carries TRBV20-1 and TRBJ1-6; 9 nucleotides align to TRBD1. Germline assignment: CDR1 DFQATT and CDR2 SNEGSKA (reference sequence). With V trimmed by 1 base and J by 6 bases, 4 bases remained unmatched. The length of the CDR3 is 15 residues. The CDR3 DNA follows: TGCAGTGCTAGAGCCGACAGGGGGTTTAATTCACCCCTCCACTTT. Translated, it gives CSARADRGFNSPLHF.

This clonotype turned up a few times. The chain links TRBV12-3 or TRBV12-4 to TRBJ2-5; perhaps TRBD1 as D (6 bases). The CDR3 is 14 amino acids. V was trimmed by 5 bases and J by 5 bases, leaving 15 bases between them. CDR3 loop: CASSLRDNRETQYF. In DNA, the CDR3 is TGTGCCAGCAGTCTCCGGGACAATCGGGAGACCCAGTACTTC.